This T cell receptor beta chain was sequenced during a study of identical twins (dated by TCRdb to 2016 to 2017). General notes on the study: TCR alpha and beta repertoires from monozygotic twins, unrelated adults of various ages and cord blood were deep-sequenced to test whether fetal clonotypes persist. Replicate twin experiments were performed at different times using different library preparation protocols to rule out contamination.

In the case of this clonotype: Its antigen is currently not known. One base away there is no much larger clone; base qualities are not given.

Libraries were made using 5' RACE. Sequenced on an Illumina HiSeq 2000. Template switching added a universal primer binding site, and the final cDNA carried a unique molecular identifier that allowed TCR cDNA molecules to be counted accurately. Specific primers in the conserved constant-segment region were used to synthesize first-strand cDNA for the TCR alpha and beta chains. To control for contamination, each cDNA library was double barcoded with a SMART-Mk sample barcode plus Illumina barcodes. TruSeq adapter sequences along with Illumina sample barcodes were introduced in two successive PCR steps. Sequencing of the TCR alpha and beta cDNA libraries was done on the Illumina HiSeq platform using custom primers. From the authors' description of their analysis: Raw reads were processed with MiGEC to extract unique molecular identifiers, and MiXCR was used to determine CDR3 positions. For each individual, recombination models were inferred using an EM algorithm with the repgenHMM and IGoR tools. Shared clonotypes were analyzed with the tcR package in R, and sharing was normalized by the product of cloneset sizes. Out-of-frame nonproductive sequences were analyzed to study raw recombination free of thymic and clonal selection effects. TCRdb reprocessed the public reads (quality trimming at Q25 with fastp, clone calling with MiXCR) and kept in-frame beta chains. Each CDR3 protein appears once, grouped with its most common genes and DNA. V and J calls and clone size were set by TCRdb, not the authors. In this sample the table shows around 680,000 distinct CDR3 sequences, 8.6% of which occur a single time. Jointly, the top ten make up around 0.98% of the sample.

Reading the germline V gene (reference sequence) gives CDR1 LNHNV and CDR2 YYDKDF. Trimming removed 0 bases from V and 3 bases from J, leaving 6 bases between the germline ends. Including the terminal cysteine and phenylalanine, the CDR3 comprises 14 residues. The DNA shown is the 42-base CDR3, in frame from base 1. Every donor in the study was a healthy Caucasian. Three pairs of female monozygotic twins, all aged roughly 18 to 29 years, were included in the twin cohort. Peripheral blood mononuclear cells were used as the source from which RNA for TCR libraries was isolated. General conclusions and limits of the study: In monozygotic twins, out-of-frame TCR alpha sharing was systematically underestimated by recombination models, although the models agreed with sharing between unrelated individuals. Because the same donors could not be followed over many years, conclusions were based on cross-sectional statistical analysis. Compared with coincidental sharing between unrelated individuals, out-of-frame TCR alpha sequences shared between twins had an excess of sequences with low generation probability. Fewer insertions were carried by abundant cord blood beta clonotypes, a similar but weaker trend appeared in young adult naive repertoires, and no such trend appeared in memory repertoires. A weaker excess of twin sharing was found in beta out-of-frame sequences because the signal-to-noise ratio was lowered by fewer shared sequences. Invariant T cells such as MAIT and iNKT could partly confound zero-insertion analyses, though diverse VJ usage argued against this for most clonotypes.

The sample also formed part of further work on yellow fever vaccine responses in identical twins. The second study reports: The T cell response to vaccination in identical twins was reported by the authors to appear partly convergent and partly personalized. In identical twins, the study followed T cell clones that responded to the vaccine with precision.

What was sequenced was PBMCs. Here the chain combines TRBV15 and TRBJ1-3; no D gene can be assigned with confidence. The TCR originated in a woman aged 18-30 years in good health. The base sequence is TGTGCCACCAGCAGAGATACGCGTGGAAACACCATATATTTT. It is translated as CATSRDTRGNTIYF. The entire variable domain, with the stretches around the CDR3 drawn from the reference TRBV15 and TRBJ1-3 proteins, is DAMVIQNPRYQVTQFGKPVTLSCSQTLNHNVMYWYQQKSSQAPKLLFHYYDKDFNNEADTPDNFQSRRPNTSFCFLDIRSPGLGDTAMYLCATSRDTRGNTIYFGEGSWLTVV.